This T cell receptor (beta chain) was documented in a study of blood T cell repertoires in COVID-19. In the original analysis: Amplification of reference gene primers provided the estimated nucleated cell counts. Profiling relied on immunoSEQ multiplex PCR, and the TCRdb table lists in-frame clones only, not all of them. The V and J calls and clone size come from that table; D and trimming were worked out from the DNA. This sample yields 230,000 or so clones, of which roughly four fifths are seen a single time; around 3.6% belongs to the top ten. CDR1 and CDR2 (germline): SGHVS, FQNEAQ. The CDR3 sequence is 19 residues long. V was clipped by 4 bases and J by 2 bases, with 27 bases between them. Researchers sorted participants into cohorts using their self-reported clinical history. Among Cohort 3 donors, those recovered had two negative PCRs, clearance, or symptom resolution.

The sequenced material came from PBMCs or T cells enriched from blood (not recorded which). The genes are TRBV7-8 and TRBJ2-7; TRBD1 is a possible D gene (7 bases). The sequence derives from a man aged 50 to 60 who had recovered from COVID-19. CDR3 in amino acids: CASSSALATQGGSAYEQYF. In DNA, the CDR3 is TGTGCCAGCAGCTCCGCCTTAGCGACCCAGGGGGGTTCCGCCTACGAGCAGTACTTC.